This T cell receptor (beta chain) originates from a study of metastatic and nonmetastatic thyroid tumors. Study summary: Repertoires from blood and tumor or nodule tissue of malignant and benign thyroid patients were compared.

The CDR3 runs to 14 residues. Germline V gives CDR1 DFQATT, CDR2 SNEGSKA (reference sequence). Trimming removed 0 bases at V and 4 bases at J, with 12 bases between. This clone was seen many times. Thyroid surgery had not been preceded by any treatment in any patient. As processed by the authors: CDR3 differences across clinicopathological groups were used to build a distant-metastasis classifier for papillary thyroid cancer. Using MiXCR, TCRdb re-called clones from the PCR reads. The V and J calls here are based on TCRdb, not the publication. The sample contains approximately 69,000 clones, approximately 15% of which appear only once.

The TCR originated in a male donor with papillary thyroid cancer or a benign thyroid nodule (not recorded which). Some clones in this sample may be carry-over from other donors' samples. The chain carries TRBV20-1 and TRBJ2-5; D ambiguous. Sequences were obtained from blood. CDR3 sequence reads: CSARDLSTSETQYF. The DNA for the CDR3 is TGCAGTGCTAGAGATTTGAGTACCTCAGAGACCCAGTACTTC.